This T cell receptor (beta chain) appears in the sequencing data of a study of T cell clonality in common variable immunodeficiency. The germline V and J ends were trimmed by 5 bases and 6 bases, with 11 bases remaining between them. The CDR3 totals 14 residues. Germline CDR1 SGHTA, CDR2 FQGTGA. About this clone: Coverage ceases 3 residues before the CDR3 finishes, and the germline J gene fills in the end.

Some clones are missing from TCRdb's copy, which holds only in-frame ones; the method was immunoSEQ multiplex PCR. This sample carries about 55,000 clones, none of them present only once. The TCR was taken from a person aged 18 to 75 in good health. The material sequenced was peripheral blood mononuclear cells. The rearrangement joins TRBV7-3 to TRBJ1-6; a possible D gene is TRBD1 (5 bases). The sequenced CDR3 bases are TGTGCCAGCAGCCGGGGGGTTGGTAATTCACCC. It translates to CASSRGVGNSP. The full CDR3 reads CASSRGVGNSPLHF.